A selection of T cell receptor beta chains follows, all from one sample in a study of blood T cell repertoires in COVID-19. The table came from immunoSEQ multiplex PCR; TCRdb's copy has only in-frame clones and leaves some out. The sample carries 400,000 or so clones, approximately 86% recorded once. The sequenced sample consisted of PBMCs or T cells enriched from blood (not recorded which). The receptor set was obtained from a woman aged 40 to 50 with acute COVID-19. Both conserved end residues are part of each CDR3. Each record gives: V gene, clone size, J gene, D gene, CDR3 DNA, CDR3 protein. The D gene is left open where the match is weak. Size tells how often a clone was seen (once, few, many) or the class of an expanded clone, and some rows leave it out.

TRBV5-4	.	TRBJ1-5	TRBD1	TGTGCCAGCAGCTTGATGGGACAGGGCTTCGATCAGCCCCAGCATTTT	CASSLMGQGFDQPQHF
TRBV25-1	.	TRBJ2-7	.	TGTGCCAGCTTAGAGGAAGGCTACGAGCAGTACTTC	CASLEEGYEQYF
TRBV20-1	.	TRBJ1-2	.	TGCAGTGCTAGTTCCCGGGGGGGTGGCTACACCTTC	CSASSRGGGYTF
TRBV7-7	.	TRBJ2-1	.	TGTGCCAGCAGCTTATATCCGGGGGGCCAGCACAATGAGCAGTTCTTC	CASSLYPGGQHNEQFF
TRBV19	once	TRBJ1-2	.	TGTGCCAGTAGTATGTTGGCAGGGACTAACTATGGCTACACCTTC	CASSMLAGTNYGYTF
TRBV6-1	.	TRBJ1-6	TRBD1	TGTGCCAGCAGTGAATTACAGGGGGGAAATTCACCCCTCCACTTT	CASSELQGGNSPLHF
TRBV18	.	TRBJ1-5	TRBD1	TGTGCCAGCTCACTACTACCGGGACAGGGGGGGCATCAGCCCCAGCATTTT	CASSLLPGQGGHQPQHF
TRBV5-4	.	TRBJ1-5	.	TGTGCCAGCAGCTTGGGGGAGGGTCAGCCCCAGCATTTT	CASSLGEGQPQHF
TRBV18	.	TRBJ2-5	.	TGTGCCAGCTCATCTCTCGCCCAGTACCAAGAGACCCAGTACTTC	CASSSLAQYQETQYF
TRBV20-1	.	TRBJ2-3	.	TGCAGTGCTCCCGTATCAGATACGCAGTATTTT	CSAPVSDTQYF
TRBV4-2	.	TRBJ1-2	.	TGTGCCAGCAGCCACGAATATGACAGGTCCTATGGCTACACCTTC	CASSHEYDRSYGYTF
TRBV7-9	once	TRBJ1-1	.	TGTGCCAGCAGCTTAGCGGGCAGGGGTGACACTGAAGCTTTCTTT	CASSLAGRGDTEAFF
TRBV7-8	.	TRBJ2-3	TRBD2	TGTGCCAGCAGCTTAGCAGCGGGGGGGCCAGATACGCAGTATTTT	CASSLAAGGPDTQYF
TRBV20-1	.	TRBJ2-1	.	TGCAGTGCTAGTCCAGGCTCCTACAATGAGCAGTTCTTC	CSASPGSYNEQFF
TRBV3-1/TRBV3-2	.	TRBJ2-7	.	TGTGCCAGCAGCCAAGTCCCTTACGAGCAGTACTTC	CASSQVPYEQYF
TRBV5-1	.	TRBJ1-3	TRBD1	TGCGCCAGCGGCGCCGGGACAGGGGGAAACACCATATATTTT	CASGAGTGGNTIYF
TRBV25-1	.	TRBJ1-2	.	TGTGCCAGCAGTGAATCTACGGGGACAAGAGCTGGCTACACCTTC	CASSESTGTRAGYTF
TRBV7-2	.	TRBJ2-1	TRBD2	TGTGCCAGCAGCTTAGCGCCCGGGACTAGCGGGGGGGCCAATGAGCAGTTCTTC	CASSLAPGTSGGANEQFF
TRBV5-1	.	TRBJ2-3	TRBD2	TGCGCCAGCAGCTTGGTGGGGACTAGCGGGTTAGCCACAGATACGCAGTATTTT	CASSLVGTSGLATDTQYF
TRBV18	.	TRBJ1-3	.	TGTGCCAGCTCACCGTCCAGAGGAAACACCATATATTTT	CASSPSRGNTIYF
TRBV18	.	TRBJ1-3	.	TGTGCCAGCTCACCAGACAGGTCTGGAAACACCATATATTTT	CASSPDRSGNTIYF
TRBV4-1	.	TRBJ1-2	TRBD1	TGCGCCAGCAGCCCACTCCCCGGACAGGGCCTCTCGGCCACCTTC	CASSPLPGQGLSATF
TRBV5-1	.	TRBJ2-3	TRBD2	TGCGCCAGCAGCTTTCCCGGACTAGCGGGGCCGGGCACAGATACGCAGTATTTT	CASSFPGLAGPGTDTQYF
TRBV6-5	.	TRBJ1-1	.	TGTGCCAGTCTCGGGTACACTGAAGCTTTCTTT	CASLGYTEAFF
TRBV27	.	TRBJ2-5	TRBD2	TGTGCCAGCAGCCCTAGCGGGGTTTGGGAGACCCAGTACTTC	CASSPSGVWETQYF
TRBV18	few	TRBJ1-1	.	TGTGCCAGCTCACCTAGGAACACTGAAGCTTTCTTT	CASSPRNTEAFF
TRBV15	.	TRBJ1-2	.	TGTGCCACCAGCAGAGAAGGGAGAACCTATGGCTACACCTTC	CATSREGRTYGYTF
TRBV20-1	few	TRBJ2-3	.	TGCAGTGCTAGTGACCGGACAGTAAATGAGGCAGATACGCAGTATTTT	CSASDRTVNEADTQYF
TRBV27	.	TRBJ1-6	.	TGTGCCAGCAGTTCCTCGTTTAGCTCCTATAATTCACCCCTCCACTTT	CASSSSFSSYNSPLHF
TRBV11-3	.	TRBJ2-4	.	TGTGCCAGCAGCTTCAGTATCGGGGGCATTCAGTACTTC	CASSFSIGGIQYF
TRBV11-3	.	TRBJ2-2	.	TGTGCCAGCAGCTGGACAGAGGGGGAGCTGTTTTTT	CASSWTEGELFF
TRBV15	.	TRBJ1-5	.	TGTGCCACCAGCAGTTCGCCTACAGGTATCAATCAGCCCCAGCATTTT	CATSSSPTGINQPQHF
TRBV9	.	TRBJ2-7	.	TGTGCCAGCAGCGTAGACACCGTCTCCTACGAGCAGTACTTC	CASSVDTVSYEQYF
TRBV15	.	TRBJ1-2	.	TGTGCCACCAGCAGAGATAGGACAGCCTATGGCTACACCTTC	CATSRDRTAYGYTF
TRBV6-1	.	TRBJ1-5	TRBD1	TGTGCCAGCAGTGAGGGACAGAGCAATCAGCCCCAGCATTTT	CASSEGQSNQPQHF
TRBV4-1	.	TRBJ2-2	.	TGCGCCAGCAGCCAAGAGGCGGCCGGGGAGCTGTTTTTT	CASSQEAAGELFF
TRBV19	.	TRBJ2-3	TRBD2	TGTGCCAGTAGATCGACTAGCGGGGGGGTAGATACGCAGTATTTT	CASRSTSGGVDTQYF
TRBV7-6	.	TRBJ2-7	TRBD2	TGTGCCAGCAGCTCACCGGGGGGCTCCTACGAGCAGTACTTC	CASSSPGGSYEQYF
TRBV15	.	TRBJ1-5	TRBD1	TGTGCCACCAGCAGAACAGGGGGTTGGTGGCCCCAGCATTTT	CATSRTGGWWPQHF
TRBV20-1	.	TRBJ2-5	.	TGCAGTGCTAGTCCGCCCCCCCGGGGGAAAGAGACCCAGTACTTC	CSASPPPRGKETQYF
TRBV27	.	TRBJ1-4	TRBD1	TGTGCCAGCAGTTCCCTATCGACACGAGGGGGCGAAAAACTGTTTTTT	CASSSLSTRGGEKLFF
TRBV12-1	.	TRBJ1-2	.	.	CARYSCERRGYGYTF
TRBV5-1	.	TRBJ2-5	TRBD2	TGCGCCAGCAGCTTGAGACTAGCGGGGACTCAAGAGACCCAGTACTTC	CASSLRLAGTQETQYF
TRBV5-4	.	TRBJ2-6	TRBD1	TGTGCCAGCAGCCCGCAGGGGGCTGGGGCCAACGTCCTGACTTTC	CASSPQGAGANVLTF
TRBV29-1	.	TRBJ1-1	.	TGCAGCGTTAGTACGAGTAGAGTGAACACTGAAGCTTTCTTT	CSVSTSRVNTEAFF
TRBV5-8	.	TRBJ1-2	TRBD1	TGTGCCAGCAGCTTGGGGAACAGGGGGAACTATGGCTACACCTTC	CASSLGNRGNYGYTF
TRBV10-3	.	TRBJ2-3	TRBD2	TGTGCCATCAGTAGTACGACTAGCGGGGCTGATACGCAGTATTTT	CAISSTTSGADTQYF